This T cell receptor (beta chain) was observed in a study of T cell responses to AZD1222 COVID-19 vaccine. Broader study findings: The sample set comprised mostly white British donors with more females, and clonal diversity was possibly underestimated. Among AZD1222 vaccinees, only six or seven were seropositive at baseline. None of the repertoires were sampled until the peak T cell response had passed.

As to this clone: The antigen remains unidentified.

Data came from immunoSEQ multiplex PCR; TCRdb stores just in-frame clones and leaves some out. The sample consists of more than 110,000 clones, around 93% of them appearing once. The CDR3 consists of 15 residues. CDR1 is SGHTA and CDR2 is FQGNSA in the germline V gene. Trimming pared 1 base from V and 6 bases from J, leaving 13 bases between. The clonotype originates from an adult who received the AZD1222 COVID-19 vaccine. The gene calls are TRBV7-2 and TRBJ1-5, with a tentative D call TRBD1 (6 bases). The input for sequencing was peripheral blood, taken 28 days after the second AZD1222 dose. CDR3 DNA: TGTGCCAGCAGCTTAGTGGGGGCTGTGGGTCAGCCCCAGCATTTT. This codes for CASSLVGAVGQPQHF. Complete variable domain (other parts from reference TRBV7-2 and TRBJ1-5): GAGVSQSPSNKVTEKGKDVELRCDPISGHTALYWYRQSLGQGLEFLIYFQGNSAPDKSGLPSDRFSAERTGGSVSTLTIQRTQQEDSAVYLCASSLVGAVGQPQHFGDGTRLSIL.